This entry features one TCR beta chain sequence. The data derive from a study of control samples from healthy donors and cancer patients. This table comes from immunoSEQ multiplex PCR, and its TCRdb copy is limited to in-frame clones, with some not included. The top ten hold roughly 11% of the sample, which has around 84,000 clones, 80% to 90% seen once. With 6 bases clipped from V and 2 bases from J, the junction kept 12 bases outside the gene matches. Germline CDR1 reads SQVTM; CDR2 reads ANQGSEA. The CDR3 length is 15 residues. This chain links TRBV29-1 with TRBJ2-7; TRBD1 matches at 8 bases. The TCR originated in a man between 60 and 75 years old with head and neck cancer. The material sequenced was PBMCs. CDR3 sequence (DNA): TGCAGCGTCGGCCTCGGGACAGGAGTAACCTACGAGCAGTACTTC. It is translated as CSVGLGTGVTYEQYF.